This TCR beta chain came from a study of blood T cell repertoires in COVID-19. For the study at large: Spain, Italy and the United States supplied samples that represented acute and convalescent COVID-19. T cells, B-cell-depleted T cells, or PBMCs provided the cDNA or gDNA that served as material.

TCRdb keeps only in-frame clones here, not all; method: immunoSEQ multiplex PCR. This table has some 130,000 clones, roughly 89% appearing once. CDR3 length: 13 residues. V was trimmed by 5 bases and J by 1 base, leaving 8 bases between them. The sequence derives from a man aged 55 to 70 with COVID-19, enrolled during active disease. The chain combines TRBV12-3 or TRBV12-4 with TRBJ1-1; D remains ambiguous. Input material: peripheral blood. CDR3 nucleotides: TGTGCCAGCAGTCGAACAGAGAACACTGAAGCTTTCTTT. Translated, it gives CASSRTENTEAFF.